This TCR beta chain was retrieved from a study of cytomegalovirus exposure and HLA in healthy donors. Vbeta (60) and Jbeta (13) primers were used in the PCR. Assay used: immunoSEQ multiplex PCR; TCRdb lists only in-frame clones, some missing. The profile shows fewer than 200,000 clones, roughly 84% of them singletons. The sample comprised PBMCs. The sequence was collected from a man aged 30 to 45 in good health and CMV-seronegative.

The CDR3: CASSESGQNYEQYF. The DNA of the CDR3 is TGTGCCAGCAGTGAAAGTGGACAGAACTACGAGCAGTACTTC. The chain is built from TRBV6-1 and TRBJ2-7, with D perhaps TRBD1 (6 bases). V lost 2 bases to trimming and J lost 3 bases, with 11 bases between them. There are 14 residues in the CDR3. Per germline, CDR1 MNHNS and CDR2 SASEGT.